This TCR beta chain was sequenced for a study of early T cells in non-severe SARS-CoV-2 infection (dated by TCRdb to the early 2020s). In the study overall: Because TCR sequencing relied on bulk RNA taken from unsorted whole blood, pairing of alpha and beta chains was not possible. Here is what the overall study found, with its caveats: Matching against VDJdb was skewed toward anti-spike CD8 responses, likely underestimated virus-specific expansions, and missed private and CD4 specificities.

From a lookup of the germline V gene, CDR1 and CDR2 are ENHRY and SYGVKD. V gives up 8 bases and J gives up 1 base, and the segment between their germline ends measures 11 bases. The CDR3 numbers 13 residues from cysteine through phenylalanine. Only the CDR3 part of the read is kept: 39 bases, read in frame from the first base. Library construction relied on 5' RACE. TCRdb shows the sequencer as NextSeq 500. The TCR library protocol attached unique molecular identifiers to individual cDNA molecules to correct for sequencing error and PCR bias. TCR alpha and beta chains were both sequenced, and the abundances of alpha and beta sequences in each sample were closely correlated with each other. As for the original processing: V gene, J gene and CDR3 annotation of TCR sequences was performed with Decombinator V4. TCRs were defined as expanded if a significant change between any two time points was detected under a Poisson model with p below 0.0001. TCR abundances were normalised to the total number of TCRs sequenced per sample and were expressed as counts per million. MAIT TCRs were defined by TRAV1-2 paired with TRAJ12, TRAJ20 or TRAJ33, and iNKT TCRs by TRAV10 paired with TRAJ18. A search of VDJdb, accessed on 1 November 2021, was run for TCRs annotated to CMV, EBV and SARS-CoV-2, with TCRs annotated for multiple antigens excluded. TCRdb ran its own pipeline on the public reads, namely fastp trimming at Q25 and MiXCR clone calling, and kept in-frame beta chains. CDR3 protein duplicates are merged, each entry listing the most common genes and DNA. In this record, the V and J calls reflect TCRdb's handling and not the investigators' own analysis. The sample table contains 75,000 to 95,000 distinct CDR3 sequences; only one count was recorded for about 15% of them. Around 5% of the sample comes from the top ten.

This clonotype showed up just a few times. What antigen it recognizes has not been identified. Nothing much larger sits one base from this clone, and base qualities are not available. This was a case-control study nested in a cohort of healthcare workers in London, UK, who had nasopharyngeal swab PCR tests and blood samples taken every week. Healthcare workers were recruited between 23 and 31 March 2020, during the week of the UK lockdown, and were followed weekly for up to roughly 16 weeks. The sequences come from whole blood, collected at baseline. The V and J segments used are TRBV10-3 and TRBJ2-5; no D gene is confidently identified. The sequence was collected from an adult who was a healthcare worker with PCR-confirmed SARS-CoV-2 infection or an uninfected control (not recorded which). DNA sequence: TGTGCCATCGCTCACCGTATCCAAGAGACCCAGTACTTC. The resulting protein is CAIAHRIQETQYF.